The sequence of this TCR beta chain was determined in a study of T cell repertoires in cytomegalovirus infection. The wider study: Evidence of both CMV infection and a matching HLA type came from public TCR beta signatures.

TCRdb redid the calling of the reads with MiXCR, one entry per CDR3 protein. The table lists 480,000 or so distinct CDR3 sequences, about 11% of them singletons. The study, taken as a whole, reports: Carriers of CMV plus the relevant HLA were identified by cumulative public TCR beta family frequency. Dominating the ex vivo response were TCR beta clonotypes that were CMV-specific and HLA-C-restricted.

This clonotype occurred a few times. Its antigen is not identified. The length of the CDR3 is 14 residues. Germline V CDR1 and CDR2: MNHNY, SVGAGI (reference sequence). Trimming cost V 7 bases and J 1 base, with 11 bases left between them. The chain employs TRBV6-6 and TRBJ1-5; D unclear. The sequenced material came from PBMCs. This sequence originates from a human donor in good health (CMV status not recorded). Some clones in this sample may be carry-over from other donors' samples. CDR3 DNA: TGTGCCAGCAACGAGGCCCTGAGCAATCAGCCCCAGCATTTT. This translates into CASNEALSNQPQHF.